The next 15 T cell receptor beta chains were all read from a single sample in a study of CD8 T cells in ankylosing spondylitis. From the 5' RACE reads, TCRdb called clonotypes with MiXCR, one entry per CDR3 protein. Among 200,000 to 250,000 distinct CDR3 sequences, approximately 30% were seen once, and the ten largest hold about 4.2%. Material: blood, either unsorted or a sorted T cell fraction (not recorded which). The origin of the receptors is a male donor with ankylosing spondylitis or in good health (not recorded which).

The chain joins TRBV20-1 to TRBJ2-5, with a possible D match to TRBD2 (6 bases). From germline, CDR1 is DFQATT and CDR2 SNEGSKA (reference sequence). The CDR3 contains 13 residues. Trimming stripped 0 bases from V and 3 bases from J, with 8 bases between. The CDR3 protein is CSARDGGKETQYF. The CDR3 nucleotides read TGCAGTGCTAGAGATGGAGGGAAAGAGACCCAGTACTTC.

A remark on this clonotype: Being one base from a much bigger clone, this may be a read error. The chain is built from TRBV20-1 and TRBJ2-5; D is perhaps TRBD1 or TRBD2 (5 bases each). The CDR3 loop spans 16 amino acids. Per germline, CDR1 DFQATT and CDR2 SNEGSKA (reference sequence). CDR3 sequence: CCAPKRLGRLGETQYF. For the CDR3, the DNA is TGCTGTGCCCCTAAGAGACTGGGACGGCTGGGAGAGACCCAGTACTTC.

The chain combines TRBV12-3 or TRBV12-4 with TRBJ2-2, with TRBD1 as a possible D gene (6 bases). V dropped 3 bases and J dropped 4 bases, with 12 bases sitting between them. This CDR3 has 15 residues. This CDR3 is CASSFQGPSTGELFF. Here the CDR3 DNA reads TGTGCCAGCAGTTTCCAGGGGCCGAGCACCGGGGAGCTGTTTTTT.

The V and J genes are TRBV12-3 or TRBV12-4 and TRBJ2-1; D not resolved. The CDR3 has 13 residues. Trimming took 7 bases from V and 7 from J, leaving 14 bases between them. This CDR3 is CASKPSVVNEQFF. In nucleotides, the CDR3 is TGTGCCAGCAAGCCCAGTGTCGTTAATGAGCAGTTCTTC.

The V and J genes are TRBV4-1 and TRBJ2-5; D unresolved. The CDR3 contains 18 residues. Germline CDR1 MGHRA, CDR2 YSYEKL. Trimming shortened V by 0 bases and J by 4 bases, and 21 bases separated the two germline ends. CDR3: CASSQERLGRQGPETQYF. In DNA form, the CDR3 reads TGCGCCAGCAGCCAAGAAAGACTGGGAAGGCAAGGGCCAGAGACCCAGTACTTC.

This clonotype was picked up a small number of times. CDR3 sequence (DNA): TGTGCCAGCAGCTACGAGGGCCGCGGAGGGGCCGAGAGCACCGGGGAGCTGTTTTTT. Residues: CASSYEGRGGAESTGELFF. This chain uses TRBV6-5 with TRBJ2-2; perhaps TRBD2 as D (6 bases). The CDR3 is made up of 19 amino acids. Germline V gene sequence: CDR1 MNHEY, CDR2 SVGAGI. Trimming took off 6 bases at V and 4 bases at J, with 27 bases between the two ends.

The chain combines TRBV20-1 with TRBJ1-3; TRBD1 is a possible D gene (6 bases). The CDR3 is 13 amino acids. Between the trimmed V and J ends, which lost 7 bases and 4 bases, there was a span of 14 bases. Germline V lookup: CDR1 DFQATT, CDR2 SNEGSKA (reference sequence). In DNA form, the CDR3 reads TGCAGTGTAACAGGGCGGACCGGAAACACCATATATTTT. Its translation is CSVTGRTGNTIYF.

This clonotype was recorded only once. The chain couples TRBV15 to TRBJ2-1; 10 bases are a match to TRBD2. Germline V gene data show CDR1 as LNHNV and CDR2 as YYDKDF (reference sequence). CDR3 length: 17 residues. V shed 5 bases and J 5 bases; nucleotides not matched to a gene: 12. The CDR3 here is CATSPSAGGFRHNEQFF. In DNA form, the CDR3 reads TGTGCCACCAGCCCCTCAGCGGGGGGGTTCCGCCACAATGAGCAGTTCTTC. The whole variable domain, filled in from reference TRBV15 and TRBJ2-1, reads DAMVIQNPRYQVTQFGKPVTLSCSQTLNHNVMYWYQQKSSQAPKLLFHYYDKDFNNEADTPDNFQSRRPNTSFCFLDIRSPGLGDTAMYLCATSPSAGGFRHNEQFFGPGTRLTVL.

This clonotype was counted only a few times. This chain connects TRBV20-1 to TRBJ2-3, with D perhaps matching TRBD2 (6 bases). Per the germline V gene, CDR1 is DFQATT and CDR2 is SNEGSKA (reference sequence). The V end was cut by 5 bases, the J end by 4 bases, with 19 bases between. The CDR3 is made up of 15 amino acids. CDR3 sequence reads: CSAFDPKEGPDTQYF. DNA for the CDR3: TGCAGTGCTTTCGACCCTAAGGAGGGGCCAGATACGCAGTATTTT.

The V gene is TRBV29-1, the J gene TRBJ2-1; D is ambiguous. The germline V and J ends were trimmed by 3 bases and 0 bases, with 9 bases remaining between them. Germline V gives CDR1 SQVTM, CDR2 ANQGSEA. This CDR3 region has 14 residues. DNA for the CDR3: TGCAGCGTTGAGGAAGGGATCTCCTACAATGAGCAGTTCTTC. It yields the protein CSVEEGISYNEQFF.

The chain has TRBV3-1 and TRBJ2-3, with D possibly matching TRBD2 (6 bases). V was clipped by 1 base and J by 2 bases, with 13 bases between them. CDR1 is LGHDT and CDR2 is YNNKEL in the germline V gene (reference sequence). The CDR3 totals 16 residues. Written as DNA, the CDR3 is TGTGCCAGCAGCCAAGTAACCGGACTATACACAGATACGCAGTATTTT. It specifies CASSQVTGLYTDTQYF.

This clonotype was seen many times. The rearrangement joins TRBV29-1 to TRBJ2-3, with no clear D. CDR3 length equals 14 residues. CDR1 SQVTM and CDR2 ANQGSEA come from the germline V gene. The germline V and J ends were trimmed by 3 bases and 2 bases, with 12 bases remaining between them. The CDR3 reads CSVDGRENTDTQYF. The CDR3 DNA is TGCAGCGTTGACGGCAGAGAAAACACAGATACGCAGTATTTT.

This clonotype was seen a handful of times. The rearrangement joins TRBV20-1 to TRBJ2-3; D unresolved. The CDR3 runs 13 residues. Per germline, CDR1 DFQATT and CDR2 SNEGSKA (reference sequence). Deletions cut 2 bases from V and 6 bases from J, with 12 bases between. The CDR3 reads CSARKTVGDTQYF. CDR3 sequence (DNA): TGCAGTGCTAGAAAGACGGTCGGGGATACGCAGTATTTT.

The rearrangement uses TRBV13 and TRBJ1-1, with D maybe TRBD1 (5 bases). V lost 4 bases and J lost 5, with 11 bases in between. The CDR3 extends over 13 amino acids. Germline-derived CDR1 and CDR2 are PRHDT and FYEKMQ (reference sequence). The CDR3 reads CASSSGGGTEAFF. CDR3 in DNA: TGTGCCAGCAGCTCGGGTGGGGGAACTGAAGCTTTCTTT.

This clonotype was seen repeatedly, ten times or more. The gene calls are TRBV20-1 and TRBJ2-6; D gene unclear. The CDR3 runs to 11 residues. Trimming left V 4 bases short and J 4 bases short, with 2 bases between. CDR1 and CDR2 (germline): DFQATT, SNEGSKA (reference sequence). This CDR3 is CSATGANVLTF. The CDR3 region has the DNA TGCAGTGCTACCGGGGCCAACGTCCTGACTTTC.